This T cell receptor beta chain derives from a study of T cell repertoires in cytomegalovirus infection. Background on the study: HLA-B-restricted CMV epitopes that are well studied were used alongside recently identified HLA-C-restricted ones. Based on public TCR beta signatures, there were indications of CMV infection and of a matching HLA type.

Comments on this clonotype: Its antigen remains unidentified.

Germline CDR1 reads SGHAT; CDR2 reads FQNNGV. The CDR3 runs 12 residues. Trimming stripped 7 bases from V and 5 bases from J, with 11 bases between. From the reads, TCRdb called clonotypes with MiXCR, one entry per CDR3 protein. The sample comprises about 34,000 distinct CDR3 sequences, roughly 54% of which are singletons, and approximately 92% rests with the top ten. The sample consisted of CD8+ T cells from cultured PBMCs, taken from culture after CMV antigen stimulation. The receptor was derived from a human donor in good health (CMV status not recorded). Some clones in this sample may be carry-over from other donors' samples. V gene TRBV11-2 combines with J gene TRBJ1-1; D unresolved. The CDR3 reads CASTYGRTEAFF. The CDR3 DNA reads as TGTGCCAGCACGTACGGGAGGACTGAAGCTTTCTTT.